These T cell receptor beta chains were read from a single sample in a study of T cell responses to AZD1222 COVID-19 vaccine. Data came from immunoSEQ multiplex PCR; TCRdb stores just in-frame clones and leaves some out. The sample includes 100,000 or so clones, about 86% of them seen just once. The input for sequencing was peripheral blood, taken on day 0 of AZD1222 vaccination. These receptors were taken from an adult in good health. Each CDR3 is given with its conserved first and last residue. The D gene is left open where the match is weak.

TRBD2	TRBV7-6	CASSLGLAEQSNTGELFF
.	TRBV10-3	CAIREDTPNTEAFF
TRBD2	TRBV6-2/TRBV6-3	CASSYFRSGSSYEQYF
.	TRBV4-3	CASSQSTGGRSPLHF
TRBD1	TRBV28	CASSSPQGAGQPQHF
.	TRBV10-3	CAISESTQQETQYF
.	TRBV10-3	CAISESGGLRPQHF
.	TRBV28	CASSNHQPGTPGQYF
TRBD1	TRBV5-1	CASSLRGLGNTIYF
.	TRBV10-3	CAAEPEPGSARF
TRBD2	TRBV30	CAWSRTSGYYEQYF
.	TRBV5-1	CASSLAGGVSGNTIYF
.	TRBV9	CASSARLESDTGELFF
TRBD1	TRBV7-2	CASSFQRQGLDTEAFF
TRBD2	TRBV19	CASSTLLAGEKSYNEQFF
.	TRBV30	CAWSPRYNSPLHF
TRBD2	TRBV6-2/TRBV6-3	CASSYLTSGRAHSTDTQYF
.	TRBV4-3	CASSQDLQGGNEQFF
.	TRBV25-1	CASSGAPGTPLGQYF
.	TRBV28	CASSLGSAHHEQFF
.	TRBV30	CAWSGMSYAEAFF
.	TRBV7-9	CASSLALANSPLHF
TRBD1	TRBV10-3	CAITAGGGYTF
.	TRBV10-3	CAIREAQDSNTEAFF